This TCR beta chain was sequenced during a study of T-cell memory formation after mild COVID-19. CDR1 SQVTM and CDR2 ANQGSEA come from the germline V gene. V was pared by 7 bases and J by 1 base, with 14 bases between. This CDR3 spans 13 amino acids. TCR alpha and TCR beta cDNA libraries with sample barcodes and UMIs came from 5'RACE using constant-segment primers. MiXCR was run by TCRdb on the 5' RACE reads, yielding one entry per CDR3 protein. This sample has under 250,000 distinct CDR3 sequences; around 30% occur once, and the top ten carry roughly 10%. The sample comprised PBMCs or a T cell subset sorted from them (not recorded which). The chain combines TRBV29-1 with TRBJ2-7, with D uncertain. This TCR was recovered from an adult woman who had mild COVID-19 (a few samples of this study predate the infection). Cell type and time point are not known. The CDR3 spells CSARKPPSYEQYF. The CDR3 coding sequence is TGCAGCGCCCGAAAGCCACCATCCTACGAGCAGTACTTC.